This TCR beta chain was sequenced during a study of PD-L1 blockade in urothelial cancer. CDR3 length: 15 amino acids. Germline CDR1 reads SGDLS; CDR2 reads YYNGEE. V shed 5 bases, J shed 2 bases, and the junction held 5 bases outside the gene matches. The method was immunoSEQ multiplex PCR; TCRdb's version includes in-frame clones alone and lacks a portion of them. The table has about 57,000 clones, approximately 86% seen once. This clonotype originated in a man aged 50 to 60 with urothelial cancer. Specimen: PBMCs, collected around atezolizumab (anti-PD-L1) treatment. J is TRBJ1-5 and V is TRBV9; 9 bases match TRBD1. The CDR3 sequence: CASRHRGRGNQPQHF. The CDR3 DNA follows: TGTGCCAGCAGGCACAGGGGGCGAGGCAATCAGCCCCAGCATTTT.